This entry describes one T cell receptor beta chain. No antigen is known for it. Using immunoSEQ multiplex PCR, the repertoire was profiled, and TCRdb retains in-frame clones only, with some absent. The top ten hold 15% to 20% of the sample, which has about 120,000 clones, more than 70% seen once. The data were taken from a study of T cell responses to AZD1222 COVID-19 vaccine. Study outcomes and limitations: Sampling that yielded the repertoires occurred only after the peak T cell response. The study found Spike-specific TCR breadth and depth rose after two AZD1222 doses. White British people made up most donors, females outnumbered males, and clonal diversity was possibly underestimated.

Specimen: peripheral blood, collected 28 days after the second AZD1222 dose. This clonotype originated in an adult who received the AZD1222 COVID-19 vaccine.

CDR3 sequence (DNA): TGTGCCAGCAGCGAACATCACAGGGGCAGGGAGCTGTTTTTT. It specifies CASSEHHRGRELFF. This chain uses TRBV7-9 with TRBJ2-2, with 7 nucleotides matching TRBD1. This CDR3 has 14 residues. Germline CDR1 and CDR2: SEHNR and FQNEAQ (reference sequence). The J segment lost 9 bases and the V segment lost 5 bases, leaving 9 bases of the junction unmatched.